A single sample gave rise to the 27 T cell receptor beta chains below, sequenced in a study of T cells after yellow fever vaccination. Each CDR3 protein is one row after TCRdb ran MiXCR on the 5' RACE reads. This repertoire shows hundreds of thousands of distinct CDR3 sequences, approximately 12% found once; its top ten account for roughly 3.1%. The sequencing here drew on CD4+ T cells sorted from PBMCs, taken 15 days after the yellow fever booster vaccination. Receptor source: a man aged 18 to 29 who received the YFV17D yellow fever vaccine.

The chain is built from TRBV10-2 and TRBJ1-5, with D possibly being TRBD1 (6 bases). Trimming stripped 4 bases from V and 4 bases from J, with 8 bases between. The germline CDR1 and CDR2 sequences are WSHSY and SAAADI. The length of the CDR3 is 13 residues. CDR3 sequence reads: CASSVGQNQPQHF. Written as DNA, the CDR3 is TGCGCCAGCAGTGTAGGACAGAATCAGCCCCAGCATTTT.

The gene calls are TRBV7-2 and TRBJ2-7, with 9 bases fitting TRBD1. Germline V gene data show CDR1 as SGHTA and CDR2 as FQGNSA. V gave up 6 bases and J gave up 0 bases; unmatched junction bases: 9. This CDR3 is 16 amino acids long. Here the CDR3 reads CASRLTGGLSSYEQYF. For the CDR3, the DNA is TGTGCCAGCAGACTTACAGGGGGCTTATCCTCCTACGAGCAGTACTTC.

This chain links TRBV5-1 with TRBJ1-5; D ambiguous. CDR3 size: 16 residues. Trimming removed 0 bases at V and 4 bases at J, with 14 bases between. The germline V gene encodes CDR1 SGHRS and CDR2 YFSETQ. CDR3 DNA: TGCGCCAGCAGCTTGGGTCTTGGCAGTCGGAATCAGCCCCAGCATTTT. The encoded protein is CASSLGLGSRNQPQHF.

This clonotype was seen a few times. The V gene is TRBV5-1, the J gene TRBJ2-7; a possible D gene is TRBD2 (6 bases). Trimming pared 4 bases from V and 5 bases from J, leaving 19 bases between. Germline lookup yields CDR1 SGHRS and CDR2 YFSETQ. This CDR3 comprises 15 residues. The CDR3 loop reads CASSKGLGLFDEQYV. The CDR3 nucleotides read TGCGCCAGCAGCAAGGGACTGGGGCTTTTCGACGAGCAGTACGTC.

The chain joins TRBV28 to TRBJ2-7, with D uncertain. Deletions cut 4 bases from V and 5 bases from J, with 15 bases between. CDR1 and CDR2 (germline): MDHEN, SYDVKM. The CDR3 runs to 14 residues. The chain's CDR3 is CASSSPLPSNEQYV. The CDR3 DNA sequence: TGTGCCAGCAGTTCCCCTCTCCCAAGCAACGAGCAGTACGTC.

CDR3 protein: CSASGDPFGQYF. In nucleotides, the CDR3 is TGCAGTGCTAGTGGGGATCCTTTTGGGCAGTACTTC. V gene TRBV20-1 combines with J gene TRBJ2-7; D remains ambiguous. The CDR3 sequence is 12 residues long. Germline V lookup: CDR1 DFQATT, CDR2 SNEGSKA (reference sequence). Deletions cut 3 bases from V and 9 bases from J, with 15 bases between.

The DNA of the CDR3 is TGCGCCAGCAGCCAGCAGCAGGGAGAGGGCTACACCTTC. Translating gives CASSQQQGEGYTF. V and J are TRBV4-3 and TRBJ1-2; D is perhaps TRBD1 (5 bases). The length of the CDR3 is 13 residues. The ends were cut back, 3 bases at V and 8 bases at J, with 13 bases in the middle. From germline, CDR1 is LGHNA and CDR2 YSLEER.

The chain has TRBV9 and TRBJ2-3, with D uncertain. V was cut by 4 bases and J by 6 bases, with 12 bases left in between. CDR1 SGDLS and CDR2 YYNGEE come from the germline V gene. The CDR3 is 13 residues long. CDR3 loop: CASSPFSSDTQYF. CDR3 coding DNA: TGTGCCAGCAGCCCCTTTAGTTCCGATACGCAGTATTTT.

This clonotype was counted only a few times. The chain carries TRBV28 and TRBJ1-2, with unresolved D. The ends were cut back, 5 bases at V and 3 bases at J, with 10 bases in the middle. The CDR3 totals 13 residues. Per the germline V gene, CDR1 is MDHEN and CDR2 is SYDVKM. The CDR3 DNA sequence: TGTGCCAGCAGTCGAACGCTCGACTATGGCTACACCTTC. This translates into CASSRTLDYGYTF.

This clonotype was seen only a few times. The chain combines TRBV12-3 or TRBV12-4 with TRBJ1-4, with D maybe TRBD1 (5 bases). This CDR3 region has 13 residues. V was clipped by 8 bases and J by 8 bases, with 15 bases between them. In DNA, the CDR3 is TGTGCCAGCTGTGGGACGGATGGAGAAAAACTGTTTTTT. This encodes CASCGTDGEKLFF.

The chain employs TRBV4-2 and TRBJ2-3, with a possible D match to TRBD2 (5 bases). The germline gives CDR1 LGHNA, CDR2 YNFKEQ. V lost 0 bases, J lost 6 bases, and 7 bases lay in between. The CDR3 loop spans 13 amino acids. This CDR3 is CASSQDGKDTQYF. The DNA of the CDR3 is TGTGCCAGCAGCCAAGACGGGAAGGATACGCAGTATTTT.

This clonotype was observed a few times. V gene TRBV3-1 combines with J gene TRBJ1-6; the D is unclear. V dropped 6 bases and J dropped 8 bases, with 23 bases sitting between them. The V gene's germline CDR1 is LGHDT and CDR2 YNNKEL (reference sequence). This CDR3 is built from 17 residues. The CDR3 DNA reads TGTGCCAGCAGTAGTTTCTCGCCGTGGGGAACCGATTCACCCCTCCACTTT. The encoded protein is CASSSFSPWGTDSPLHF.

This clonotype was detected only a few times. This sequence joins TRBV20-1 and TRBJ1-4; possible D gene TRBD1, 6 bases. The germline V and J ends were trimmed by 4 bases and 3 bases, with 12 bases remaining between them. Germline V gene sequence: CDR1 DFQATT, CDR2 SNEGSKA (reference sequence). This CDR3 region has 14 residues. CDR3 sequence: CSATLGAANEKLFF. The CDR3 DNA reads TGCAGTGCTACCCTGGGGGCAGCTAATGAAAAACTGTTTTTT.

In its sample, this clonotype was seen many times. The chain carries TRBV5-8 and TRBJ2-3; TRBD2 matches 13 bases. CDR3 size: 14 residues. CDR1 is SGHTS and CDR2 is YDEGEE in the germline V gene. V gave up 4 bases and J gave up 6 bases; unmatched junction bases: 2. CDR3 nucleotide sequence: TGTGCCAGCAGCCTACTAGCGGGGGGGGATACGCAGTATTTT. Encoded protein: CASSLLAGGDTQYF.

This rearrangement joins TRBV7-2 to TRBJ2-3, with 14 bases lining up with TRBD2. The CDR3 covers 17 residues. Germline V gene lookup returns CDR1 SGHTA and CDR2 FQGNSA. The V segment lost 5 bases and the J segment 5 bases; nucleotides outside the gene matches: 9. CDR3 in amino acids: CASSMTSGGAGLDTQYF. In DNA form, the CDR3 reads TGTGCCAGCAGCATGACTAGCGGGGGGGCCGGTTTAGATACGCAGTATTTT.

This clonotype was seen a few times. The rearrangement uses TRBV5-1 and TRBJ2-3, with TRBD2 identical over 13 bases. Germline loops: CDR1 SGHRS, CDR2 YFSETQ. The junction had 3 bases not matched to a gene; V was cut back by 4 bases and J by 1 base. The CDR3 is 16 amino acids. Here the CDR3 DNA reads TGCGCCAGCAGCACAACTAGCGGGGGGGGCACAGATACGCAGTATTTT. Amino acids: CASSTTSGGGTDTQYF.

This clonotype was seen more than once but under ten times. The chain links TRBV7-7 to TRBJ2-7; no definite D call. The CDR3 spans 14 residues. The germline V and J ends were trimmed by 1 base and 3 bases, with 10 bases remaining between them. Germline V gene data show CDR1 as SSHAT and CDR2 as FNYEAQ (reference sequence). The CDR3 nucleotides are TGTGCCAGCAGCTTAGACGCCAGACACTACGAGCAGTACTTC. Translation gives CASSLDARHYEQYF.

The rearrangement joins TRBV6-5 to TRBJ1-2, with TRBD1 matching over 11 bases. V lost 6 bases, J lost 2 bases, and 2 bases stayed unmatched. The germline V gene encodes CDR1 MNHEY and CDR2 SVGAGI. CDR3 length: 14 amino acids. The CDR3 region is CASRRTGGNYGYTF. The CDR3 DNA sequence: TGTGCCAGCAGACGGACAGGGGGCAACTATGGCTACACCTTC.

This clonotype was seen ten or more times. The V gene is TRBV9, the J gene TRBJ1-4, with a possible D match to TRBD1 (5 bases). CDR1 and CDR2 (germline): SGDLS, YYNGEE. There are 15 residues in the CDR3. The V end lost 2 bases, the J end lost 8 bases, and 16 bases lay between the germline ends. CDR3 bases: TGTGCCAGCAGCGTTCGGGACGGCCTCGGAGAAAAACTGTTTTTT. It specifies CASSVRDGLGEKLFF. The full variable domain, its missing parts supplied by reference TRBV9 and TRBJ1-4, is DSGVTQTPKHLITATGQRVTLRCSPRSGDLSVYWYQQSLDQGLQFLIQYYNGEERAKGNILERFSAQQFPDLHSELNLSSLELGDSALYFCASSVRDGLGEKLFFGSGTQLSVL.

This clonotype appeared a few times. V gene TRBV9 combines with J gene TRBJ2-1; 12 bases agree with TRBD2. CDR1 SGDLS and CDR2 YYNGEE come from the germline V gene. Trimming took 3 bases from V and 9 from J; bases not matched to a gene: 4. CDR3 length equals 14 residues. The CDR3, as DNA: TGTGCCAGCAGCGCTGGACTAGCGGGGCTTGAGCAGTTCTTC. It codes for CASSAGLAGLEQFF.

In its sample, this clonotype was seen a few times. The CDR3 DNA reads as TGTGCCAGCAGCTTGCGGACTGTCACAGATACGCAGTATTTT. It encodes CASSLRTVTDTQYF. The chain recombines TRBV5-6 with TRBJ2-3; tentative D call: TRBD2 (5 bases). From germline, CDR1 is SGHDT and CDR2 YYEEEE. The V end lost 1 base, the J end lost 2 bases, and 8 bases lay between the germline ends. The CDR3 covers 14 residues.

V and J are TRBV7-2 and TRBJ1-2; possible D gene TRBD1, 5 bases. Germline values: CDR1 SGHTA, CDR2 FQGNSA. The CDR3 runs 14 residues. V dropped 4 bases and J dropped 2 bases, with 11 bases sitting between them. CDR3 nucleotides: TGTGCCAGCAGCTGGGGCAGGGTCAACTATGGCTACACCTTC. The encoded protein is CASSWGRVNYGYTF.

The sample holds many counts of this clonotype. The chain carries TRBV5-1 and TRBJ2-5; the D gene is possibly TRBD1 (5 bases). V lost 2 bases, J lost 0 bases, and 8 bases lay in between. This CDR3 is 14 amino acids long. The germline V gene encodes CDR1 SGHRS and CDR2 YFSETQ. The CDR3 protein is CASSLEGDQETQYF. The CDR3 DNA is TGCGCCAGCAGCTTAGAAGGGGACCAAGAGACCCAGTACTTC. The full variable domain, in which reference TRBV5-1 and TRBJ2-5 provide the parts outside the CDR3, is KAGVTQTPRYLIKTRGQQVTLSCSPISGHRSVSWYQQTPGQGLQFLFEYFSETQRNKGNFPGRFSGRQFSNSRSEMNVSTLELGDSALYLCASSLEGDQETQYFGPGTRLLVL.

V and J are TRBV18 and TRBJ2-1; the match to TRBD2 covers 9 bases. The CDR3 extends over 16 amino acids. Germline assignment: CDR1 KGHSH and CDR2 LQKENI. J gave up 8 bases and V 3 bases, and 11 bases lay outside the gene matches. The CDR3 DNA follows: TGTGCCAGCTCACCGGGGGGCGTAGCGGGGGCCTATGAGCAGTTCTTC. Its translation is CASSPGGVAGAYEQFF. Full variable domain (missing parts from reference TRBV18 and TRBJ2-1): NAGVMQNPRHLVRRRGQEARLRCSPMKGHSHVYWYRQLPEEGLKFMVYLQKENIIDESGMPKERFSAEFPKEGPSILRIQQVVRGDSAAYFCASSPGGVAGAYEQFFGPGTRLTVL.

The chain uses TRBV5-4 and TRBJ2-7; 9 bases map to TRBD1. CDR1 and CDR2 from the germline V gene are SGHNT and YYREEE (reference sequence). The CDR3 is 16 residues long. V lost 4 bases, J lost 3 bases, and 11 bases stayed unmatched. In DNA, the CDR3 is TGTGCCAGCAGCCACAATACCAGGACAGGGGACTACGAGCAGTACTTC. As protein: CASSHNTRTGDYEQYF.

The V call is TRBV7-6, the J call TRBJ1-3; no definite D call. CDR1 is SGHVS and CDR2 is FNYEAQ in the germline V gene. V shed 5 bases and J shed 4 bases, with 12 bases lying between them. The CDR3 has 14 residues. The DNA for the CDR3 is TGTGCCAGCAGCACCCCCGCAGGAGGAAACACCATATATTTT. Its translation is CASSTPAGGNTIYF.

This clonotype turned up a few times. V is TRBV6-5 and J is TRBJ2-5; 7 nucleotides agree with TRBD2. The V segment lost 5 bases and the J segment 4 bases; nucleotides outside the gene matches: 10. This CDR3 is built from 15 residues. Looked up from germline, CDR1 is MNHEY and CDR2 is SVGAGI. CDR3 nucleotides: TGTGCCAGCAGTAGTTGGGACTACACAAGAGAGACCCAGTACTTC. It translates to CASSSWDYTRETQYF.